Shown below are 16 T cell receptor beta chains from a single sample sequenced in a study of T cell responses to AZD1222 COVID-19 vaccine. Sequenced by immunoSEQ multiplex PCR; TCRdb stores in-frame clones only, minus some. The table records more than 55,000 clones, roughly 87% of them present only once. The material was peripheral blood, obtained 28 days after the second AZD1222 dose. The receptors here all came from an adult who received the AZD1222 COVID-19 vaccine.

V usage is TRBV7-6 and J usage is TRBJ2-5; D not resolved. The V end lost 0 bases, the J end lost 4 bases, and 3 bases lay between the germline ends. CDR3 length equals 12 residues. Germline V gene sequence: CDR1 SGHVS, CDR2 FNYEAQ. As DNA, the CDR3 is TGTGCCAGCAGCTTAGCGAGAGAGACCCAGTACTTC. As protein: CASSLARETQYF.

This clone has a single count. This rearrangement joins TRBV4-2 to TRBJ2-7; 12 positions match TRBD1. The CDR3 contains 15 residues. Germline V gene lookup returns CDR1 LGHNA and CDR2 YNFKEQ. V lost 4 bases to trimming and J lost 3 bases; unmatched junction nucleotides: 4. CDR3 region: CASSPGQGAGYEQYF. The DNA of the CDR3 is TGTGCCAGCAGCCCGGGACAGGGGGCTGGCTACGAGCAGTACTTC.

The V and J genes are TRBV6-2 or TRBV6-3 and TRBJ2-2; D is uncertain. There are 15 residues in the CDR3. The germline V and J ends were trimmed by 5 bases and 1 base, with 11 bases remaining between them. Germline V gene lookup returns CDR1 MNHEY and CDR2 SVGEGT. CDR3 nucleotide sequence: TGTGCCAGCAGTCACCTTCAGATGAACACCGGGGAGCTGTTTTTT. Its translation: CASSHLQMNTGELFF.

The rearrangement links TRBV6-5 to TRBJ2-1, with D maybe TRBD2 (5 bases). The CDR3 is 14 residues long. Trimming took 8 bases from V and 3 from J, leaving 14 bases between them. The V gene's germline CDR1 is MNHEY and CDR2 SVGAGI. The CDR3 DNA reads as TGTGCCAGCTGGTGGCGGGCCGACTACAATGAGCAGTTCTTC. Encoded protein: CASWWRADYNEQFF.

V gene TRBV10-3 combines with J gene TRBJ1-1; D possibly corresponds to TRBD1 (5 bases). Germline CDR1 and CDR2: ENHRY and SYGVKD. V gave up 10 bases and J gave up 1 base, with 16 bases separating them. The CDR3 is made up of 14 amino acids. The CDR3 spells CATCRGAANTEAFF. CDR3 coding DNA: TGTGCCACTTGTAGGGGAGCAGCGAACACTGAAGCTTTCTTT.

The gene calls are TRBV5-1 and TRBJ1-1; 9 nucleotides agree with TRBD1. Looked up from germline, CDR1 is SGHRS and CDR2 is YFSETQ. This CDR3 has 16 residues. The J segment lost 0 bases and the V segment lost 4 bases, leaving 7 bases of the junction unmatched. The CDR3 nucleotides read TGCGCCAGCAGCGTAACCGGGACAGGGCTGAACACTGAAGCTTTCTTT. Translation gives CASSVTGTGLNTEAFF.

This chain joins TRBV7-3 and TRBJ2-5, with 7 bases fitting TRBD1. Germline V gives CDR1 SGHTA, CDR2 FQGTGA. The V gene end was trimmed by 5 bases and the J gene end by 5 bases; junction bases not matched to a gene: 8. The CDR3 runs 14 residues. The CDR3 sequence is CASSLQGLGETQYF. The CDR3, as DNA: TGTGCCAGCAGCCTACAGGGGTTGGGGGAGACCCAGTACTTC.

The V and J genes are TRBV14 and TRBJ2-1; 8 bases align to TRBD2. The J segment lost 2 bases and the V segment lost 0 bases, leaving 3 bases of the junction unmatched. The CDR3 length is 16 residues. Germline-derived CDR1 and CDR2 are SGHDN and FVKESK. CDR3 in DNA: TGTGCCAGCAGCCAAGATCGCGGGAGGACCTACAATGAGCAGTTCTTC. It translates to CASSQDRGRTYNEQFF. Together with reference TRBV14 and TRBJ2-1, the CDR3 gives the full variable domain: EAGVTQFPSHSVIEKGQTVTLRCDPISGHDNLYWYRRVMGKEIKFLLHFVKESKQDESGMPNNRFLAERTGGTYSTLKVQPAELEDSGVYFCASSQDRGRTYNEQFFGPGTRLTVL.

CDR3 sequence (DNA): TGTGCCAGCAGCTCGGACAGTACCTACGAGCAGTACTTC. Its translation is CASSSDSTYEQYF. The V and J genes are TRBV6-5 and TRBJ2-7, with D perhaps matching TRBD1 (6 bases). Per germline, CDR1 MNHEY and CDR2 SVGAGI. With 6 bases removed from V and 2 bases from J, the gap between germline ends came to 11 bases. CDR3 length: 13 residues.

This sequence joins TRBV6-2 or TRBV6-3 and TRBJ1-2; 7 bases agree with TRBD1. This CDR3 is 15 amino acids long. Germline CDR1 reads MNHEY; CDR2 reads SVGEGT. The J segment lost 3 bases and the V segment lost 5 bases, leaving 9 bases of the junction unmatched. The CDR3 bases are TGTGCCAGCAGTGACCAAGGGGGCATGGACTATGGCTACACCTTC. This translates into CASSDQGGMDYGYTF.

The chain is built from TRBV3-1 (or the pseudogene TRBV3-2) and TRBJ2-3, with TRBD2 identical over 10 bases. The germline V gene encodes CDR1 LGHDT and CDR2 YNNKEL (reference sequence). CDR3 size: 14 residues. J was trimmed by 5 bases and V by 4 bases; bases with no gene match: 3. The CDR3 is CASSPSGGGDTQYF. CDR3 DNA sequence: TGTGCCAGCAGCCCTAGCGGGGGTGGAGATACGCAGTATTTT.

The genes are TRBV5-4 and TRBJ2-5; 13 nucleotides line up with TRBD2. The trim removed 0 bases at V and 5 bases at J, leaving 1 base unmatched. The CDR3 spans 15 residues. The germline gives CDR1 SGHNT, CDR2 YYREEE (reference sequence). This CDR3 reads CASSLGTSGGETQYF. CDR3 in DNA: TGTGCCAGCAGCTTGGGGACTAGCGGGGGTGAGACCCAGTACTTC. The whole variable domain, filled in from reference TRBV5-4 and TRBJ2-5, reads ETGVTQSPTHLIKTRGQQVTLRCSSQSGHNTVSWYQQALGQGPQFIFQYYREEENGRGNFPPRFSGLQFPNYSSELNVNALELDDSALYLCASSLGTSGGETQYFGPGTRLLVL.

The rearrangement links TRBV7-8 to TRBJ1-5; D is possibly TRBD1 (5 bases). CDR1 is SGHVS, CDR2 FQNEAQ, per germline. V was trimmed by 1 base and J by 0 bases, leaving 7 bases between them. The CDR3 is 15 residues long. CDR3 sequence: CASSLEGVSNQPQHF. The CDR3 DNA sequence: TGTGCCAGCAGCTTAGAAGGGGTTAGCAATCAGCCCCAGCATTTT. The full variable domain, completed using reference TRBV7-8 and TRBJ1-5, is GAGVSQSPRYKVAKRGQDVALRCDPISGHVSLFWYQQALGQGPEFLTYFQNEAQLDKSGLPSDRFFAERPEGSVSTLKIQRTQQEDSAVYLCASSLEGVSNQPQHFGDGTRLSIL.

The table lists this clone with a count of one. The chain recombines TRBV10-1 with TRBJ2-2; possibly TRBD1 or TRBD2 for D (5 bases each). The ends were cut back, 0 bases at V and 7 bases at J, with 9 bases in the middle. The CDR3 runs to 14 residues. Germline loops: CDR1 WNHNN, CDR2 SYGVQD (reference sequence). The CDR3: CASSESWGNGELFF. The CDR3 DNA sequence: TGCGCCAGCAGTGAGTCCTGGGGGAACGGGGAGCTGTTTTTT.

The chain employs TRBV7-2 and TRBJ2-2; the D gene is possibly TRBD1 (5 bases). The CDR3 is 14 amino acids. The ends were cut back, 7 bases at V and 6 bases at J, with 15 bases in the middle. CDR1 is SGHTA and CDR2 is FQGNSA in the germline V gene. The chain's CDR3 is CASTLRQGSGELFF. DNA of the CDR3: TGTGCCAGCACCCTCCGGCAGGGCTCCGGGGAGCTGTTTTTT.

This clone has only a few counts. The chain joins TRBV2 to TRBJ1-6, with D tentatively TRBD1 (5 bases). The CDR3 length is 16 residues. Trimming took off 5 bases at V and 7 bases at J, with 18 bases between the two ends. Germline loops: CDR1 SNHLY, CDR2 FYNNEI. CDR3 in DNA: TGTGCCAGCAGTCCCCACATGACAGAATTGAATTCACCCCTCCACTTT. It is translated as CASSPHMTELNSPLHF.